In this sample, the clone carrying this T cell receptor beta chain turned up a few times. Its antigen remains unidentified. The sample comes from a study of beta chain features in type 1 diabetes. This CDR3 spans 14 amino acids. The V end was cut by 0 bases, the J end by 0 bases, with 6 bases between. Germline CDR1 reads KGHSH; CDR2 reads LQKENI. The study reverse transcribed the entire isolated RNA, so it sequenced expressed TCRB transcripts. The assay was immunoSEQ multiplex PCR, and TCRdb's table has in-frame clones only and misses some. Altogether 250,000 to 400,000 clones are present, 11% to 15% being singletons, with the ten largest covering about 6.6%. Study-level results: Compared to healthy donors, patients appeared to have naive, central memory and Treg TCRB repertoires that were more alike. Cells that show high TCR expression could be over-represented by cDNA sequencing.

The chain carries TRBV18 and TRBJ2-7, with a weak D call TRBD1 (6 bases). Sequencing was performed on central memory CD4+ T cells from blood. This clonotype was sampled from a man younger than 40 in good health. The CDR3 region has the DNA TGTGCCAGCTCACCACCGACAGGCTCCTACGAGCAGTACTTC. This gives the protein CASSPPTGSYEQYF.